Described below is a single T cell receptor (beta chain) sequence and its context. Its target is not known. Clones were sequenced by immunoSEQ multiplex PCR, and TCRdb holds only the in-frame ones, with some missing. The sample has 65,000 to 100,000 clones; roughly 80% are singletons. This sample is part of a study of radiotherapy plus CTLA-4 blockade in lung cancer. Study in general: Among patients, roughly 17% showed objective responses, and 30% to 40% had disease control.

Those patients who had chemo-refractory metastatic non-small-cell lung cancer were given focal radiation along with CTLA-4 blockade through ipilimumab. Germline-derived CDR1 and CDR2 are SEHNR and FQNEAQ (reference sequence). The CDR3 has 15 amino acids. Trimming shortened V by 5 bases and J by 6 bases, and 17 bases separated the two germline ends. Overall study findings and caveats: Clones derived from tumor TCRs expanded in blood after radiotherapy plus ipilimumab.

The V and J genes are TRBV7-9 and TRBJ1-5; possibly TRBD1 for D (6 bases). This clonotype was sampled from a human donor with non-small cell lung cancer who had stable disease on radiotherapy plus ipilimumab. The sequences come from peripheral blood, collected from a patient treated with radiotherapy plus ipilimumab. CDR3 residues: CASSPSSRGGQPQHF. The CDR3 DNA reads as TGTGCCAGCAGCCCGTCGTCCAGGGGTGGTCAGCCCCAGCATTTT.